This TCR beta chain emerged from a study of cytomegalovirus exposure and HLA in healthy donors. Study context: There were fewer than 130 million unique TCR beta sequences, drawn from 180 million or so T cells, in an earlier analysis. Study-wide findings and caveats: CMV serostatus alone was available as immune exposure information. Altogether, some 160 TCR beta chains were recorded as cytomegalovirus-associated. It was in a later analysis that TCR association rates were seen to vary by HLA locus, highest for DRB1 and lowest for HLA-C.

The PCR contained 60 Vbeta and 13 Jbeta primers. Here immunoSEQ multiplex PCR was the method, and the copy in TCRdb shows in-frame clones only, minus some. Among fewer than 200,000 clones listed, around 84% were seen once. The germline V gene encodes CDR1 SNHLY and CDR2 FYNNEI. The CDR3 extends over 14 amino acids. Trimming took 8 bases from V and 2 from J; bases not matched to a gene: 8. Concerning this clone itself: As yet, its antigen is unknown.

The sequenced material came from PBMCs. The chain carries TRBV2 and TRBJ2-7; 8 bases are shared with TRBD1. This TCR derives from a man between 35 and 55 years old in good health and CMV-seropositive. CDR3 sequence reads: CASRTGQATYEQYF. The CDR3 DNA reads TGTGCCAGCCGAACGGGACAGGCTACCTACGAGCAGTACTTC.